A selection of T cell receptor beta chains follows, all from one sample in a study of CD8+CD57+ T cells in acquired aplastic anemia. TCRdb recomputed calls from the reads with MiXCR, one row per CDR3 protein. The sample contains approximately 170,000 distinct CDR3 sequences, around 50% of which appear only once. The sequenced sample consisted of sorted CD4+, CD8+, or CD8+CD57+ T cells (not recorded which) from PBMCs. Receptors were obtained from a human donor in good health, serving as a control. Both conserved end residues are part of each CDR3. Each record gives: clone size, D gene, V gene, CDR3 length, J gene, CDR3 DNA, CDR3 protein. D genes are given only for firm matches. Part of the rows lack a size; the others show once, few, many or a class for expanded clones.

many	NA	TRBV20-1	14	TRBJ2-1	TGCAGTGCTAGGTCTTGGCGTGCGTACAATGAGCAGTTCTTC	CSARSWRAYNEQFF
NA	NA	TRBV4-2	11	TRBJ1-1	TGTGCCAGCAGCCAGAACACTGAAGCTTCCTTT	CASSQNTEASF
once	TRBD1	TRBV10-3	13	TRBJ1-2	TGTGCCATCAAGGGACAGGGTGTCTATGGCTACACCTTC	CAIKGQGVYGYTF
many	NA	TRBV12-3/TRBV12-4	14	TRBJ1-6	TGTGCCAGCAGTTCCCGGGTCGAGGTGGCACCCCTCCACTTT	CASSSRVEVAPLHF
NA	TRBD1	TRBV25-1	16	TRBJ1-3	TGCGCCAGCGGTGAAAAGGACAGGGGGTCAGGAAACACCATATATTTT	CASGEKDRGSGNTIYF
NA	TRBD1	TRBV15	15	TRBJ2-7	TGTGCCACCAGCAGAAGCCCCGGGACAGGGTTCGAGCAGTACTTC	CATSRSPGTGFEQYF
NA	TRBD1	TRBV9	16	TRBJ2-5	TGTGCCAGCAGCCGTAGTGGGACAGATCCTCAAGAGACCCAGTACTTC	CASSRSGTDPQETQYF
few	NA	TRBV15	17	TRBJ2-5	TGTGCCACCAGCAGAGAGCTCCCGGGACGCGACGGGGGGACCCAGTACTTC	CATSRELPGRDGGTQYF
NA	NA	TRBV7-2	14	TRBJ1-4	TGCGCCAGCAGCTTGACTGCAACTAATGAAAAACCGTTTTTT	CASSLTATNEKPFF
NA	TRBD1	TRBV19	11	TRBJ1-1	TGTACCAAGAGACAGGGGCCTGAAGCTTTCTTT	CTKRQGPEAFF
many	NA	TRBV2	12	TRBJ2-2	TGTGCCAGCAACTTTAACACCGGGGAGCTGTTTTTT	CASNFNTGELFF
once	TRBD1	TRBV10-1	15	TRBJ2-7	TGCGCCAGCACGGCCGGGACAGGGGTCTCCTACGAGCAGTGCTTC	CASTAGTGVSYEQCF
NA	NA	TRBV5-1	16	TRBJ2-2	TGCGCCAGCGGTGGGTCGGGATCCTTCAACACCGGGGAGCTGTTTTTT	CASGGSGSFNTGELFF
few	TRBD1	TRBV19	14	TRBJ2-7	TGTGCCAGTAGTATTAGTACAGGGGGCAACGAGCAGTACTTC	CASSISTGGNEQYF
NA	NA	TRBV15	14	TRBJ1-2	TGTGCCACCAGCAGAGATCGCGGGGGCCAGGGCTACACCTTC	CATSRDRGGQGYTF
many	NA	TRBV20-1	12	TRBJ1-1	TGCAGTGCTAGCCACACAGGGAGGGGGGCTTTCTTT	CSASHTGRGAFF
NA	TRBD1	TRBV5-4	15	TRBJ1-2	TGTGCCAGCAGCAGATCCGGGACAGTCAACTATGGCTACACCTTC	CASSRSGTVNYGYTF
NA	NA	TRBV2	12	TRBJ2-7	TGTGCCATCAGTGAGACCCGGGTGAGAGAGTACTTC	CAISETRVREYF
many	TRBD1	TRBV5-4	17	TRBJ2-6	TGTGCCAGCAGAACTCCGACAGGGCGCTCTGGGGCCAACGTCCTGACTTTC	CASRTPTGRSGANVLTF
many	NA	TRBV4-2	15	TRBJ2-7	TGTGCCAGCAGCCAAGATTTCGGCCAGGGGAGAGAGCAGTACTTC	CASSQDFGQGREQYF
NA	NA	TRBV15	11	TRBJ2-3	TGTGCCACCAGGGGAACAGATACGCAGTATTTT	CATRGTDTQYF
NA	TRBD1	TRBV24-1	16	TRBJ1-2	TGTGCCACCAGTGATTTTTTCCAGGGGGCGACCTATGGCTACACCTTC	CATSDFFQGATYGYTF
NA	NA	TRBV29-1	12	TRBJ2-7	TGCAGCGGTGCACAGGGTCGAGGCGAGCAGTACTTC	CSGAQGRGEQYF
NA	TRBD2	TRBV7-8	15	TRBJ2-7	TGTGCCAGCAGCTTTAGACGTCTAGCGGTATACGAGCAGTACTTC	CASSFRRLAVYEQYF
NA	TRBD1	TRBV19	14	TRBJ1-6	TGTGCCAGTAACTCGGGACAGGGACATTCACCCCTCCACTTT	CASNSGQGHSPLHF
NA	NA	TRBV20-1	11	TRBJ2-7	TGCAGTGCTAGAGCATCGGGCGAGCAGTACTTC	CSARASGEQYF
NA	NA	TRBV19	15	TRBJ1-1	TGTGCCAGTAGTCAAGAACCTGGGGGGGGCACTGAAGCTTTCTTT	CASSQEPGGGTEAFF
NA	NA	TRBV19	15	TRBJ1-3	TGTGCCAGTAGTATCGGATTCAGCTCTGGAAACACCATATATTTT	CASSIGFSSGNTIYF
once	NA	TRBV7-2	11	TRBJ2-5	TGTGCCACTACGGCAGATTGGACCCAGTACTTC	CATTADWTQYF
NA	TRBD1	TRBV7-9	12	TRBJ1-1	TGTGCCAGCAGCTTCGGGACAGGGGTAGCTTTCTTT	CASSFGTGVAFF
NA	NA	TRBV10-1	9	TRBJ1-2	TGCGCCATCGCCAGGGATCACACCTTC	CAIARDHTF
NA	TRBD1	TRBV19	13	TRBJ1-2	TGTGCCAGTACTGGACAGGGGGCAACCGGCTACACCTTC	CASTGQGATGYTF
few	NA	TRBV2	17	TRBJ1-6	TGTGCCAGCAGTTTGGATTTGGGGAGTTTGGATAATTCACCCCTCCACTTT	CASSLDLGSLDNSPLHF
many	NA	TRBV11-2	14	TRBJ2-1	TGTGCCAGCAGCCGTTTGGCAGGGCACAATGAGCAGTTCTTC	CASSRLAGHNEQFF
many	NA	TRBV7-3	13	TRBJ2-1	TGTGCCAGCAGCTTAAGGTCAGAAGGGGAGCAGTTCTTC	CASSLRSEGEQFF
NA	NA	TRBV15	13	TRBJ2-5	TGTGCCACCAGCTACAGGGCCCAAGAGACCCAGTACTTC	CATSYRAQETQYF
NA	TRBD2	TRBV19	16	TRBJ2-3	TGTGCCAGTAGTATGGCTAGCGGGAGTCTGACAGATACGCAGTATTTT	CASSMASGSLTDTQYF
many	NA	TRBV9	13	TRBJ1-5	TGTGCCAGCAGCGTACAGGGAGATCAGCCCCAGCATTTT	CASSVQGDQPQHF
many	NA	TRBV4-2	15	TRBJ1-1	TGTGCCAGCAGCCAAGGCCCACAGCCGAACACTGAAGCTTTCTTT	CASSQGPQPNTEAFF
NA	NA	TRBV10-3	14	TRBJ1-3	TGTGCCAGCAGTTTCCAGGGAGCAGGAAACATCATATATTTT	CASSFQGAGNIIYF
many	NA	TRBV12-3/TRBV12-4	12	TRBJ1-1	TGTGCCAGCTCCGCGTCCTACACTGAAGCTTTCTTT	CASSASYTEAFF
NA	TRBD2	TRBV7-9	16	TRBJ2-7	TGTGCCAGCAGCTTAGCGGGAGGGGAGGGCCGATACGAGCAGTACTTC	CASSLAGGEGRYEQYF
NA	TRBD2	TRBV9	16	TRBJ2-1	TGTGCCAGCAGCGTGATCAGCGGGGGGGGATACAATGAGCAGTTCTTC	CASSVISGGGYNEQFF
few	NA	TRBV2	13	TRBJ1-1	TGTGCCAGCAGTGGGGGGAGGAACACTGAAGCTTTCTTT	CASSGGRNTEAFF
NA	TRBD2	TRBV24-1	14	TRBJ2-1	TGTGCCACCAGGGACACTAGCGCGAACAATGAGCAGTTCTTC	CATRDTSANNEQFF
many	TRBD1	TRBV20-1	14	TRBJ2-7	TGCAGTGCCGCGGACAGGGGGCCCCCCTACGAGCAGTACTTC	CSAADRGPPYEQYF
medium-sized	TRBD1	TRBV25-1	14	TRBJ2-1	TGTGCCAGCAGTGTGGGACAGGGGAAGGGCGAGCAGTTCTTC	CASSVGQGKGEQFF
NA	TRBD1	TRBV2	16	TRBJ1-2	TGTGCCAGCATAAGAGACGGGACAGGGGAACTCTATGGCTACGCCTTC	CASIRDGTGELYGYAF
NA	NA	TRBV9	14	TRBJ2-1	TGTGCCAGCAGCGTGGAAGGACTGTACAATGAGCAGTTCTTC	CASSVEGLYNEQFF
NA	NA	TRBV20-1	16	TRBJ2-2	TGCAGTGCTAGGAATGGGGGGCGCTTAGGCACCGGGGAGCTGTTTTTT	CSARNGGRLGTGELFF
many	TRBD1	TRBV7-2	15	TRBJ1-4	TGTGCCAGCAGCTTACAGGGGGGCTGGGTTGAAAAACTGTTTTTT	CASSLQGGWVEKLFF
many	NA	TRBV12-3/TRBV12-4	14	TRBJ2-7	TGTGCCAGCAGGAGAGGGAACAAAATCTACGAGCAGTACTTC	CASRRGNKIYEQYF
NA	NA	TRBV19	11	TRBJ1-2	TGTGCCACTACTCAACAGGGAGGCTACACCTTC	CATTQQGGYTF
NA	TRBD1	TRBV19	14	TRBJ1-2	TGTGCCAGTAGTGTTACAGGGGGCGGCTATGGCTACACCTTC	CASSVTGGGYGYTF
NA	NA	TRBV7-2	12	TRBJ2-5	TGTGCCAGCAGCTTAGTTAGTGGCCATAAGTACTTC	CASSLVSGHKYF
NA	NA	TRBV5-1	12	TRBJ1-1	TGCGCCAGCGGTCCTCCAGGGGTTGAAGCTTTCTTT	CASGPPGVEAFF
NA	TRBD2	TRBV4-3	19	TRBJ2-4	TGCGCCAGCAGCCAAGGGGGACTAGCGGGGGAAACGACCAAAAACATTCAGTACTTC	CASSQGGLAGETTKNIQYF
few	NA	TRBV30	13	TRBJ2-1	TGTGCCTGGAGTGTACTAACGGGGATTGAGCAGTTCTTC	CAWSVLTGIEQFF
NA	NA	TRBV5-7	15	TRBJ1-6	TGTGCCAGCACCGGGACTAGCGGGGGCAATTCACCCCTCCACTTT	CASTGTSGGNSPLHF
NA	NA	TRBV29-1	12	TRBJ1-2	TGCAGCGTTGCTACCGGATTCTATGGCTACACCTTC	CSVATGFYGYTF